Below, 24 T cell receptor beta chains from the same sample are listed, as sequenced in a study of cytomegalovirus exposure and HLA in healthy donors. Researchers ran the PCR with 60 Vbeta and 13 Jbeta primers. TCRdb keeps only in-frame clones here, not all; method: immunoSEQ multiplex PCR. Here the sample spans 99,000 or so clones, roughly 15% being singletons. Sequenced material: PBMCs. These receptors were obtained from a female donor in good health and CMV-seronegative.

This clone was seen a few times. The genes are TRBV7-2 and TRBJ1-1; D is possibly TRBD1 (5 bases). Trimming removed 4 bases from V and 10 bases from J, with 13 bases in between. The CDR3 consists of 12 residues. Germline V gives CDR1 SGHTA, CDR2 FQGNSA. CDR3 residues: CASSSGRWGAFF. The CDR3 coding sequence is TGTGCCAGCAGCTCAGGGCGGTGGGGAGCTTTCTTT.

The chain couples TRBV29-1 to TRBJ2-7, with D perhaps matching TRBD1 (5 bases). The CDR3 consists of 12 residues. Germline-derived CDR1 and CDR2 are SQVTM and ANQGSEA. The V end lost 4 bases, the J end lost 2 bases, and 9 bases lay between the germline ends. CDR3 in amino acids: CSVVDSTYEQYF. As DNA, the CDR3 is TGCAGCGTTGTTGACAGTACCTACGAGCAGTACTTC.

This clone has just a few counts. J is TRBJ1-2 and V is TRBV30; 8 bases are shared with TRBD1. CDR3 length: 14 amino acids. V lost 3 bases, J lost 2 bases, and 5 bases stayed unmatched. Germline V gene sequence: CDR1 GTSNPN, CDR2 SVGIG (reference sequence). CDR3 in amino acids: CAWRGTGRNYGYTF. The CDR3 DNA is TGTGCCTGGAGGGGGACAGGCAGAAACTATGGCTACACCTTC.

The gene calls are TRBV28 and TRBJ2-7, with TRBD1 identical over 7 bases. With 3 bases clipped from V and 6 bases from J, the junction kept 8 bases outside the gene matches. Germline lookup yields CDR1 MDHEN and CDR2 SYDVKM. The CDR3 is 14 residues long. The CDR3 nucleotides read TGTGCCAGCAGTTTTGCAGGGGGAGATGGCGAGCAGTACTTC. As protein: CASSFAGGDGEQYF.

Only a few counts were recorded for this clone. The CDR3 sequence is CGRRLSSLLLNKSSYNEQFF. The CDR3 DNA is TGCGGAAGAAGACTAAGCTCCCTGCTGCTAAACAAAAGCTCCTACAATGAGCAGTTCTTC. V usage is TRBV10-1 and J usage is TRBJ2-1; D is perhaps TRBD2 (5 bases). Per the germline V gene, CDR1 is WNHNN and CDR2 is SYGVQD (reference sequence). The CDR3 has 20 amino acids.

In its sample, this clone was seen a few times. The gene calls are TRBV7-8 and TRBJ2-3; D remains ambiguous. The germline V gene has CDR1 SGHVS and CDR2 FQNEAQ. The V end was cut by 1 base, the J end by 1 base, with 6 bases between. The CDR3 covers 14 residues. DNA for the CDR3: TGTGCCAGCAGCTTAGATCATGGCACAGATACGCAGTATTTT. Amino acid sequence: CASSLDHGTDTQYF.

The CDR3 reads CASRGSGAENTDTQYF. The CDR3 nucleotides read TGTGCCAGCAGGGGATCGGGAGCGGAGAACACAGATACGCAGTATTTT. The V call is TRBV7-9, the J call TRBJ2-3; D is perhaps TRBD2 (6 bases). The V end was cut by 6 bases, the J end by 2 bases, with 18 bases between. The CDR3 covers 16 residues. Germline V gene data show CDR1 as SEHNR and CDR2 as FQNEAQ (reference sequence). The whole variable domain, filled in from reference TRBV7-9 and TRBJ2-3, reads DTGVSQNPRHKITKRGQNVTFRCDPISEHNRLYWYRQTLGQGPEFLTYFQNEAQLEKSRLLSDRFSAERPKGSFSTLEIQRTEQGDSAMYLCASRGSGAENTDTQYFGPGTRLTVL.

This clone was seen a few times. This chain links TRBV15 with TRBJ2-7; D possibly corresponds to TRBD1 (6 bases). Trimming shortened V by 0 bases and J by 4 bases, and 16 bases separated the two germline ends. The CDR3 runs to 16 residues. Germline V gene lookup returns CDR1 LNHNV and CDR2 YYDKDF (reference sequence). The CDR3 spells CATSREVNRALYEQYF. CDR3 DNA sequence: TGTGCCACCAGCAGAGAAGTTAACAGGGCCCTATACGAGCAGTACTTC.

The V call is TRBV15, the J call TRBJ1-1, with 9 nucleotides matching TRBD1. The germline gives CDR1 LNHNV, CDR2 YYDKDF (reference sequence). V was clipped by 4 bases and J by 6 bases; unmatched bases: 3. This CDR3 is 13 amino acids long. The CDR3 DNA sequence: TGTGCCACCAGCACGCGGACAGGGGCTGAAGCTTTCTTT. This codes for CATSTRTGAEAFF.

This chain joins TRBV7-9 and TRBJ2-1, with TRBD1 as a possible D gene (5 bases). Between the trimmed V and J ends, which lost 1 base and 4 bases, there was a span of 11 bases. This CDR3 is 15 amino acids long. The germline gives CDR1 SEHNR, CDR2 FQNEAQ (reference sequence). The CDR3, as DNA: TGTGCCAGCAGCTTAGTGGGGTCAGGGTACAATGAGCAGTTCTTC. This codes for CASSLVGSGYNEQFF.

The rearrangement uses TRBV6-4 and TRBJ1-1; D is perhaps TRBD1 (5 bases). This CDR3 contains 13 residues. Germline CDR1 reads MRHNA; CDR2 reads SNTAGT. V dropped 6 bases and J dropped 2 bases, with 10 bases sitting between them. DNA of the CDR3: TGTGCCAGCAGCCCCAGGGCCAACACTGAAGCTTTCTTT. It encodes CASSPRANTEAFF.

This clone turned up a few times. This chain uses TRBV25-1 with TRBJ1-2, with D unresolved. Germline CDR1 reads MGHDK; CDR2 reads SYGVNS. Trimming took 4 bases from V and 8 from J, leaving 5 bases between them. The CDR3 sequence is 10 residues long. In DNA, the CDR3 is TGTGCCAGCAGTGCGGGGGGCTACACCTTC. Translated: CASSAGGYTF.

The V and J genes are TRBV19 and TRBJ1-5, with D maybe TRBD1 (6 bases). This CDR3 region has 13 residues. Germline CDR1 LNHDA, CDR2 SQIVND (reference sequence). V lost 3 bases and J 5 bases, leaving 8 bases between the germline ends. The CDR3 loop reads CASSIAGDQPQHF. CDR3 DNA sequence: TGTGCCAGTAGTATTGCAGGGGATCAGCCCCAGCATTTT.

This clone was seen a few times. Other nucleotide sequences from this sample produce the same CDR3. The CDR3 DNA reads TGTGCCAGCAGTTACTCGAGGGAGACCCAGTACTTC. Amino acids: CASSYSRETQYF. The J gene is TRBJ2-5, the V gene TRBV6-5; D is unresolved. Germline V gene lookup returns CDR1 MNHEY and CDR2 SVGAGI. The CDR3 spans 12 residues. V gave up 0 bases and J gave up 5 bases, with 4 bases separating them.

The rearrangement links TRBV30 to TRBJ1-1; tentatively, D is TRBD1 (6 bases). In germline, CDR1 is GTSNPN, CDR2 SVGIG (reference sequence). This CDR3 spans 15 amino acids. V was cut by 3 bases and J by 6 bases, with 20 bases left in between. CDR3 sequence: CAWSRLRGFFPEAFF. In nucleotides, the CDR3 is TGTGCCTGGAGCCGGCTCAGGGGATTTTTTCCTGAAGCTTTCTTT.

In its sample, this clone was seen a few times. The CDR3 sequence: CASSLSGGQETQYF. DNA of the CDR3: TGTGCCAGCAGCCTCTCGGGAGGTCAAGAGACCCAGTACTTC. The rearrangement uses TRBV5-6 and TRBJ2-5; TRBD2 aligns across 7 bases. The CDR3 covers 14 residues. Germline values: CDR1 SGHDT, CDR2 YYEEEE. V lost 4 bases and J lost 2; bases outside the gene matches: 5.

This clone was counted between two and nine times. The chain is built from TRBV11-2 and TRBJ2-3; TRBD2 agrees at 10 bases. The CDR3 loop spans 18 amino acids. V shed 4 bases and J 10 bases; nucleotides not matched to a gene: 20. Per the germline V gene, CDR1 is SGHAT and CDR2 is FQNNGV. CDR3 in DNA: TGTGCCAGCAGCTCTATCACCCTAGCGGGGGCGGGAGGTGTAGCGCAGTATTTT. The encoded protein is CASSSITLAGAGGVAQYF.

The genes are TRBV30 and TRBJ2-4, with 9 bases fitting TRBD1. CDR1 and CDR2 (germline): GTSNPN, SVGIG (reference sequence). The ends lost 2 bases at V and 5 bases at J; junction bases unmatched: 7. The length of the CDR3 is 15 residues. CDR3 residues: CAWSSGTGFQNIQYF. In DNA, the CDR3 is TGTGCCTGGAGTTCCGGGACAGGGTTTCAAAACATTCAGTACTTC.

The sample holds a few counts of this clone. The V call is TRBV4-3, the J call TRBJ1-1, with 7 positions matching TRBD1. J lost 2 bases, V lost 0 bases, and 9 bases had no gene match. The CDR3 runs to 17 residues. Germline CDR1 and CDR2: LGHNA and YSLEER. The DNA for the CDR3 is TGCGCCAGCAGCCAAGAGGGTCAGACAGGGATCAACACTGAAGCTTTCTTT. It translates to CASSQEGQTGINTEAFF.

This clone occurred a few times. The V call is TRBV6-4, the J call TRBJ2-2, with 9 bases identical to TRBD1. The CDR3 extends over 19 amino acids. The V segment lost 2 bases and the J segment 3 bases; nucleotides outside the gene matches: 13. Germline V gene data show CDR1 as MRHNA and CDR2 as SNTAGT. The CDR3 reads CASSDPRSPRDRDTGELFF. The CDR3 DNA reads as TGTGCCAGCAGTGACCCTCGATCGCCCCGGGACAGGGACACCGGGGAGCTGTTTTTT.

The chain uses TRBV18 and TRBJ1-5; a possible D gene is TRBD1 (5 bases). CDR1 is KGHSH, CDR2 LQKENI, per germline. The CDR3 is 17 amino acids. V was cut by 3 bases and J by 2 bases, with 17 bases left in between. CDR3 sequence reads: CASSPTRQGKGNQPQHF. DNA of the CDR3: TGTGCCAGCTCACCGACCCGGCAGGGAAAGGGCAATCAGCCCCAGCATTTT.

This sequence joins TRBV2 and TRBJ1-2; D remains unclear. This CDR3 comprises 15 residues. The V gene's germline CDR1 is SNHLY and CDR2 FYNNEI. V was pared by 4 bases and J by 7 bases, with 19 bases between. The CDR3 coding sequence is TGTGCCAGCAGTGTAGGCCCCCTAGGCGAAACTGGCTACACCTTC. Amino acid sequence: CASSVGPLGETGYTF.

V gene TRBV5-1 combines with J gene TRBJ2-1; possibly TRBD1 for D (5 bases). The CDR3 has 14 residues. V was pared by 5 bases and J by 2 bases, with 11 bases between. The germline V gene has CDR1 SGHRS and CDR2 YFSETQ. CDR3 nucleotides: TGCGCCAGCAGTGTGCAGGGCCCCTACAATGAGCAGTTCTTC. It specifies CASSVQGPYNEQFF. Based on the CDR3 plus reference TRBV5-1 and TRBJ2-1, the full variable domain is KAGVTQTPRYLIKTRGQQVTLSCSPISGHRSVSWYQQTPGQGLQFLFEYFSETQRNKGNFPGRFSGRQFSNSRSEMNVSTLELGDSALYLCASSVQGPYNEQFFGPGTRLTVL.

The sample holds a few counts of this clone. V usage is TRBV5-3 and J usage is TRBJ1-2; D is unresolved. TRBV5-3 counts as an open reading frame of uncertain function. Trimming removed 4 bases from V and 5 bases from J, with 9 bases in between. CDR3 length: 12 residues. The CDR3 reads CARSRRRYGYTF. The CDR3 DNA is TGTGCCAGAAGCCGTCGGAGATATGGCTACACCTTC.